Each of the 27 T cell receptor beta chains below was sequenced from the same sample in a study of shared clonotypes between healthy human individuals. Only in-frame clones appear in the TCRdb table, and some are missing; sequencing was by immunoSEQ multiplex PCR. This table holds 110,000 or so clones, roughly 70% found once. The sequenced sample was memory CD8+ T cells sorted from blood. Described subset: CD45RO+ cells pooled with CCR7-negative TemRA cells. These receptor sequences come from a woman aged 25 to 39 in good health.

With respect to this clone: A read error may explain this, as a much larger clone is one base away. This chain uses TRBV4-1 with TRBJ2-1, with D perhaps TRBD2 (6 bases). Germline loops: CDR1 MGHRA, CDR2 YSYEKL. There are 16 residues in the CDR3. The V end was cut by 0 bases, the J end by 6 bases, with 15 bases between. The CDR3 loop is CASSQEEGSASNEQFF. As DNA, the CDR3 is TGCGCCAGCAGCCAAGAGGAGGGTTCGGCCTCCAATGAGCAGTTCTTC.

This chain uses TRBV5-4 with TRBJ2-5; D unclear. Germline loops: CDR1 SGHNT, CDR2 YYREEE (reference sequence). This CDR3 is 13 amino acids long. V was trimmed by 3 bases and J by 1 base, leaving 7 bases between them. The CDR3 sequence: CASSSESQETQYF. The CDR3 DNA reads as TGTGCCAGCAGCTCTGAATCCCAAGAGACCCAGTACTTC.

The rearrangement uses TRBV29-1 and TRBJ2-1; TRBD1 might be the D (7 bases). Trimming shortened V by 6 bases and J by 4 bases, and 28 bases separated the two germline ends. The CDR3 spans 18 residues. Germline lookup yields CDR1 SQVTM and CDR2 ANQGSEA. CDR3 region: CSVKGSVAGQKTYNEQFF. In nucleotides, the CDR3 is TGCAGCGTCAAGGGGAGCGTTGCGGGACAGAAGACGTACAATGAGCAGTTCTTC.

The rearrangement links TRBV10-3 to TRBJ2-1, with 9 positions matching TRBD2. Germline loops: CDR1 ENHRY, CDR2 SYGVKD. The CDR3 is 14 residues long. Trimming at V came to 2 bases and at J to 7 bases, leaving 3 bases not matched to a gene. The DNA of the CDR3 is TGTGCCATCAGTGAGAGACTAGCGGCGAATGAGCAGTTCTTC. Its protein is CAISERLAANEQFF.

V usage is TRBV27 and J usage is TRBJ1-3; unclear D gene. The CDR3 has 14 residues. Germline V CDR1 and CDR2: MNHEY, SMNVEV (reference sequence). Trimming stripped 4 bases from V and 0 bases from J, with 7 bases between. In DNA form, the CDR3 reads TGTGCCAGCAGTTCCCGTGTCTCTGGAAACACCATATATTTT. Its translation: CASSSRVSGNTIYF.

The rearrangement links TRBV11-2 to TRBJ2-7; 14 positions match TRBD2. V gave up 9 bases and J gave up 2 bases; unmatched junction bases: 9. Germline assignment: CDR1 SGHAT and CDR2 FQNNGV. This CDR3 has 16 residues. CDR3 in amino acids: CASSGLAGEEAYEQYF. The CDR3 region has the DNA TGTGCCAGTTCGGGACTAGCGGGAGAGGAGGCCTACGAGCAGTACTTC.

This clone was counted a few times. The rearrangement links TRBV5-8 to TRBJ2-5; D may be TRBD1 (5 bases). The J call is doubtful: the DNA matches TRBJ2-7 better. The CDR3 spans 18 residues. Per germline, CDR1 SGHTS and CDR2 YDEGEE. The CDR3 protein is CASSVIDRQGPPVDEQYF. For the CDR3, the DNA is TGTGCCAGCAGCGTTATCGATCGGCAGGGCCCGCCCGTGGACGAGCAGTACTTC.

The rearrangement uses TRBV10-2 and TRBJ2-7; TRBD1 or TRBD2 may be the D gene (7 bases each). Germline CDR1 is WSHSY and CDR2 is SAAADI. The V and J ends lost 5 bases and 5 bases respectively, with 13 bases between them. CDR3 size: 13 residues. CDR3 in amino acids: CASSQGGSNEQYF. CDR3 sequence (DNA): TGCGCCAGCAGTCAGGGGGGGTCTAACGAGCAGTACTTC.

This clone was recorded many times. The genes are TRBV11-2 and TRBJ2-7; D perhaps matches TRBD2 (6 bases). Trimming left V 2 bases short and J 4 bases short, with 15 bases between. The CDR3 extends over 15 amino acids. Germline CDR1 SGHAT, CDR2 FQNNGV. For the CDR3, the DNA is TGTGCCAGCAGCTTAAACCCGGGACTGCATTACGAGCAGTACTTC. The encoded protein is CASSLNPGLHYEQYF.

The chain employs TRBV5-6 and TRBJ2-3; 7 nucleotides align to TRBD1. The CDR3 length is 16 residues. Per germline, CDR1 SGHDT and CDR2 YYEEEE. The junction had 12 bases not matched to a gene; V was cut back by 6 bases and J by 2 bases. CDR3 in DNA: TGTGCCAGCACCCCCGGGCAAGGGGGCATCACAGATACGCAGTATTTT. This encodes CASTPGQGGITDTQYF.

Only one count was recorded for this clone. V and J are TRBV5-1 and TRBJ1-1, with 9 nucleotides matching TRBD1. Per the germline V gene, CDR1 is SGHRS and CDR2 is YFSETQ. The ends lost 4 bases at V and 6 bases at J; junction bases unmatched: 7. The CDR3 is 14 residues long. The chain's CDR3 is CASSIAGTGSEAFF. The CDR3 nucleotides read TGCGCCAGCAGCATTGCCGGGACAGGGTCTGAAGCTTTCTTT. Together with reference TRBV5-1 and TRBJ1-1, the CDR3 gives the full variable domain: KAGVTQTPRYLIKTRGQQVTLSCSPISGHRSVSWYQQTPGQGLQFLFEYFSETQRNKGNFPGRFSGRQFSNSRSEMNVSTLELGDSALYLCASSIAGTGSEAFFGQGTRLTVV.

The V and J genes are TRBV6-1 and TRBJ1-2, with 8 bases aligning to TRBD1. The CDR3 is 14 residues long. With 6 bases clipped from V and 6 bases from J, the junction kept 9 bases outside the gene matches. Germline-derived CDR1 and CDR2 are MNHNS and SASEGT. The CDR3 region is CASREGQETNGYTF. CDR3 DNA sequence: TGTGCCAGCAGGGAGGGACAGGAAACCAATGGCTACACCTTC.

The chain carries TRBV7-8 and TRBJ2-5; 12 positions match TRBD2. Losses at the gene ends were 4 bases for V and 0 bases for J; bases not matched to a gene: 6. Germline V CDR1 and CDR2: SGHVS, FQNEAQ. CDR3 size: 17 residues. CDR3 nucleotide sequence: TGTGCCAGCAGCTGGCCTCTAGCGGGAGGGAACCAAGAGACCCAGTACTTC. It is translated as CASSWPLAGGNQETQYF.

The rearrangement uses TRBV10-3 and TRBJ1-2, with D perhaps matching TRBD1 (6 bases). Germline values: CDR1 ENHRY, CDR2 SYGVKD. Trimming stripped 7 bases from V and 8 bases from J, with 17 bases between. The CDR3 extends over 13 amino acids. In DNA, the CDR3 is TGTGCCATCACCGGGCAGGGGTCGGGGGGCTACACCTTC. Encoded protein: CAITGQGSGGYTF.

This clone was seen a handful of times. V and J are TRBV5-4 and TRBJ2-7; 8 bases align to TRBD1. Looked up from germline, CDR1 is SGHNT and CDR2 is YYREEE (reference sequence). After removal of 3 bases from V and 6 bases from J, the junction contained 5 bases not matched to a gene. The CDR3 runs 13 residues. The DNA for the CDR3 is TGTGCCAGCAGCTGGACAGGGTCGAGCGAGCAGTACTTC. Translated, it gives CASSWTGSSEQYF.

The V gene is TRBV7-3, the J gene TRBJ2-3; tentative D call: TRBD1 (6 bases). This CDR3 spans 15 amino acids. V was pared by 4 bases and J by 2 bases, with 13 bases between. The germline CDR1 and CDR2 sequences are SGHTA and FQGTGA. CDR3 sequence reads: CASSYGGLFTDTQYF. The CDR3 DNA follows: TGTGCCAGCAGCTATGGGGGCCTTTTCACAGATACGCAGTATTTT.

This clone has a handful of counts. The rearrangement uses TRBV7-9 and TRBJ2-1; D is uncertain. V was trimmed by 3 bases and J by 6 bases, leaving 6 bases between them. The V gene's germline CDR1 is SEHNR and CDR2 FQNEAQ (reference sequence). CDR3 length: 12 residues. CDR3 nucleotide sequence: TGTGCCAGCAGCTTTGGACCCAATGAGCAGTTCTTC. Translated: CASSFGPNEQFF.

This sequence joins TRBV4-1 and TRBJ2-7, with 7 bases matching TRBD1. The V segment lost 1 base and the J segment 2 bases; nucleotides outside the gene matches: 8. The CDR3 consists of 16 residues. CDR1 is MGHRA and CDR2 is YSYEKL in the germline V gene. The chain's CDR3 is CASSQVYRQGPYEQYF. The CDR3 nucleotides are TGCGCCAGCAGCCAAGTCTATCGACAGGGCCCCTACGAGCAGTACTTC.

Turning to this clone: A far larger clone is one base from this, pointing to a likely read error. This chain uses TRBV7-9 with TRBJ1-1; D is perhaps TRBD1 (5 bases). CDR1 and CDR2 (germline): SEHNR, FQNEAQ (reference sequence). The CDR3 has 11 residues. Trimming removed 7 bases from V and 11 bases from J, with 14 bases in between. CDR3 protein: CASNFVGDAFF. DNA of the CDR3: TGTGCCAGCAACTTTGTAGGGGATGCTTTCTTT. Full variable domain (rest looked up from reference TRBV7-9 and TRBJ1-1): DTGVSQNPRHKITKRGQNVTFRCDPISEHNRLYWYRQTLGQGPEFLTYFQNEAQLEKSRLLSDRFSAERPKGSFSTLEIQRTEQGDSAMYLCASNFVGDAFFGQGTRLTVV.

This clone was counted many times. This chain joins TRBV4-1 and TRBJ2-7; 7 positions agree with TRBD2. V was clipped by 0 bases and J by 5 bases; unmatched bases: 10. Germline lookup yields CDR1 MGHRA and CDR2 YSYEKL. This CDR3 has 16 residues. As DNA, the CDR3 is TGCGCCAGCAGCCAAGAGGTACGGGAGGCCGGGAACGAGCAGTACTTC. Amino acids: CASSQEVREAGNEQYF.

The V call is TRBV2, the J call TRBJ2-3; 14 positions match TRBD2. Germline V gene lookup returns CDR1 SNHLY and CDR2 FYNNEI. The CDR3 runs 16 residues. The trim removed 6 bases at V and 2 bases at J, leaving 4 bases unmatched. Written as DNA, the CDR3 is TGTGCCAGCAGCCCGGGACTAGCGGGGGCCACAGATACGCAGTATTTT. Its protein product is CASSPGLAGATDTQYF.

The genes are TRBV5-6 and TRBJ1-5, with TRBD1 matching 9 bases. CDR1 SGHDT and CDR2 YYEEEE come from the germline V gene. This CDR3 is 18 amino acids long. V was clipped by 2 bases and J by 3 bases; unmatched bases: 12. The CDR3 region is CASSLNGGRDRDNQPQHF. For the CDR3, the DNA is TGTGCCAGCAGCTTAAATGGAGGTCGGGACAGGGACAATCAGCCCCAGCATTTT. Full variable domain (rest looked up from reference TRBV5-6 and TRBJ1-5): DAGVTQSPTHLIKTRGQQVTLRCSPKSGHDTVSWYQQALGQGPQFIFQYYEEEERQRGNFPDRFSGHQFPNYSSELNVNALLLGDSALYLCASSLNGGRDRDNQPQHFGDGTRLSIL.

The chain joins TRBV2 to TRBJ2-4; tentatively, D is TRBD1 (6 bases). V was cut by 5 bases and J by 2 bases, with 13 bases left in between. This CDR3 has 15 amino acids. Germline V gene lookup returns CDR1 SNHLY and CDR2 FYNNEI. The CDR3 loop is CASSYDRSTKNIQYF. The CDR3 DNA is TGTGCCAGCAGTTACGACAGGAGTACCAAAAACATTCAGTACTTC.

At least ten counts were recorded for this clone. The rearrangement links TRBV6-1 to TRBJ2-1, with 10 positions matching TRBD2. The CDR3 loop spans 15 amino acids. Germline lookup yields CDR1 MNHNS and CDR2 SASEGT. V shed 7 bases and J 6 bases; nucleotides not matched to a gene: 9. CDR3 protein: CASTDKLAGSNEQFF. The CDR3 nucleotides are TGTGCCAGCACCGACAAACTAGCGGGAAGCAATGAGCAGTTCTTC.

V gene TRBV7-8 combines with J gene TRBJ1-1; 12 nucleotides align to TRBD1. Germline V gene lookup returns CDR1 SGHVS and CDR2 FQNEAQ. Losses at the gene ends were 5 bases for V and 4 bases for J; bases not matched to a gene: 8. This CDR3 is built from 16 residues. The CDR3 bases are TGTGCCAGCAGCCCCCGGGACAGGGGGCACGGCACTGAAGCTTTCTTT. It is translated as CASSPRDRGHGTEAFF.

The chain uses TRBV13 and TRBJ2-3; D ambiguous. This CDR3 region has 13 residues. Trimming removed 5 bases from V and 0 bases from J, with 6 bases in between. Germline CDR1 PRHDT, CDR2 FYEKMQ (reference sequence). The CDR3 protein is CASSLYSTDTQYF. The CDR3 nucleotides read TGTGCCAGCAGCCTCTATAGCACAGATACGCAGTATTTT.

The V gene is TRBV19, the J gene TRBJ2-6; no firm D call. The CDR3 is made up of 16 amino acids. Germline V CDR1 and CDR2: LNHDA, SQIVND (reference sequence). V was shortened by 1 base and J by 0 bases, with 7 bases between the two germline ends. DNA of the CDR3: TGTGCCAGTAGTATAGTAGTTTTCTCTGGGGCCAACGTCCTGACTTTC. Protein: CASSIVVFSGANVLTF.